These T cell receptor beta chains were read from a single sample in a study of T cell repertoires in cytomegalovirus infection. TCRdb analysed the reads with MiXCR anew, one entry per CDR3 protein. The sample yields about 570,000 distinct CDR3 sequences, 35% to 50% seen once. No antigen is known for these receptors. The input for sequencing was cultured PBMCs, taken from culture after CMV antigen stimulation. The source of these receptors is a human donor in good health (CMV status not recorded). Some clones in this sample may be carry-over from other donors' samples. Both conserved end residues are part of each CDR3. Fields, in order: D gene, clone size, CDR3 length, J gene, V gene, CDR3 DNA, CDR3 protein. A D gene is named only where the DNA matches it firmly. The size field is filled for only some rows; it gives once, few, many or a size class.

NA | few | 15 | TRBJ1-3 | TRBV7-2 | TGTGCCAGCAGCCCACGGGGGTCTCCTGGAAACACCATATATTTT | CASSPRGSPGNTIYF
TRBD1 | NA | 16 | TRBJ2-1 | TRBV6-2/TRBV6-3 | TGTGCCAGCAGTTACTCGATGGCAGGGGGTCGGAATGAGCAGTTCTTC | CASSYSMAGGRNEQFF
NA | NA | 14 | TRBJ2-2 | TRBV7-6 | TGTGCCAGCAGAGCCGACAGGTCCACCGGGGAGCTGTTTTTT | CASRADRSTGELFF
NA | NA | 11 | TRBJ2-3 | TRBV20-1 | TGCAGTGCTATCTTCGGCAGCCCGCAGTATTTT | CSAIFGSPQYF
TRBD1 | NA | 13 | TRBJ2-5 | TRBV29-1 | TGCAGCGTTGATGGGACAGGAGAAGAGACCCAGTACTTC | CSVDGTGEETQYF
NA | many | 13 | TRBJ1-2 | TRBV7-2 | TGTGCCAGCAGCCGGGACGGGGCCTATGGCTACACCTTC | CASSRDGAYGYTF
TRBD2 | few | 17 | TRBJ2-5 | TRBV7-9 | TGTGCCAGCAGCCCGACTAGCGGGAGGTTGGGACAAGAGACCCAGTACTTC | CASSPTSGRLGQETQYF
NA | NA | 17 | TRBJ1-6 | TRBV4-1 | TGCGCCAGCAGCCAAGAACCGATAAGCTCCTATAATTCACCCCTCCACTTT | CASSQEPISSYNSPLHF
NA | NA | 17 | TRBJ1-2 | TRBV4-3 | TGCGCCAGCAGCCAAGTCGTCGGACAGCAAGCTAACTATGGCTACACCTTC | CASSQVVGQQANYGYTF
TRBD1 | NA | 16 | TRBJ2-1 | TRBV15 | TGTGCCACCAGCAGGGGGGGGACAGGGGCCTACAATGAGCAGTTCTTC | CATSRGGTGAYNEQFF